The sequence of this TCR beta chain was determined in a study of cytomegalovirus exposure and HLA in healthy donors. Study context: Across under 450 genotyped donors, 65% to 90% landed in the Caucasian-associated ancestry cluster.

Note on this clone: What it binds is unknown.

Per the germline V gene, CDR1 is SGHDT and CDR2 is YYEEEE. V was cut by 4 bases and J by 4 bases, with 17 bases left in between. This CDR3 has 15 residues. Whole-study findings and limits: Analyzed later, most CMV-associated TCR beta chains appeared HLA-restricted. Most TCR sequences were rare, but some public TCRs occurred in many donors.

Amplification used 60 Vbeta primers and 13 Jbeta primers. Clones were sequenced by immunoSEQ multiplex PCR, and TCRdb holds only the in-frame ones, with some missing. The sample records 110,000 to 150,000 clones, about 75% being singletons. V usage is TRBV5-6 and J usage is TRBJ1-1; D is possibly TRBD1 (5 bases). Sequencing was carried out using PBMCs. The TCR originated in a woman in her 30s in good health and CMV-seronegative. The CDR3 loop reads CASSSRDFGGTEAFF. The DNA of the CDR3 is TGTGCCAGCAGCAGCCGGGACTTCGGGGGCACTGAAGCTTTCTTT.